This TCR beta chain derives from a study of spatial heterogeneity in lung cancer. This CDR3 comprises 15 residues. Per germline, CDR1 WNHNN and CDR2 SYGVQD (reference sequence). V gave up 3 bases and J gave up 8 bases, with 19 bases separating them. Concerning this clonotype: The antigen is not known.

Findings and limits, study-wide: Of the expanded TCRs, ubiquitous and regional counts tracked the counts of ubiquitous and regional nonsynonymous mutations, respectively. Mutation tallies in tumors tracked expanded intratumoral alpha and beta TCR counts.

Time point in this sample: sample taken at primary tumor resection. The donor group consisted of under 90 patients who had untreated, early-stage non-small cell lung cancer. Tumor, nontumor lung or frozen PBMC supplied whole RNA that was sequenced unsorted. TCRdb re-derived calls from the 5' RACE reads in MiXCR, one entry per CDR3 protein. The table has some 970 distinct CDR3 sequences, 30% to 40% seen once. Material: lung tumor tissue, obtained at surgery. This sequence originates from a male donor with early-stage non-small cell lung cancer. J is TRBJ1-2 and V is TRBV10-1; D call uncertain. CDR3 sequence reads: CASSDSRGPPAGYTF. The CDR3 region has the DNA TGCGCCAGCAGTGATTCTAGAGGACCCCCCGCGGGCTACACCTTC.